This entry lists 20 T cell receptor beta chains sequenced from one sample in a study of cytomegalovirus exposure and HLA in healthy donors. The study ran its PCR with 60 Vbeta and 13 Jbeta primers. Assay used: immunoSEQ multiplex PCR; TCRdb lists only in-frame clones, some missing. Of over 70,000 clones in the sample, roughly three quarters are singletons; the top ten hold about 4%. Sequencing used PBMCs. The receptors here all came from a man younger than 40 in good health and CMV-seronegative.

On this clone: At one end, the junction sequence differs from germline, possibly due to a read error. The chain uses TRBV5-1 and TRBJ1-2; D call uncertain. CDR1 and CDR2 from the germline V gene are SGHRS and YFSETQ. The CDR3 length is 14 residues. The CDR3 DNA reads TGCGCCAACAGCTTGTGGGAGCTGAACTATGGCTACACCTTC. Protein sequence: CANSLWELNYGYTF.

The rearrangement uses TRBV5-8 and TRBJ2-2, with 7 bases aligning to TRBD1. In germline, CDR1 is SGHTS, CDR2 YDEGEE. J was trimmed by 5 bases and V by 3 bases; bases with no gene match: 7. This CDR3 comprises 15 residues. The DNA for the CDR3 is TGTGCCAGCAGCTCCAAAAGGGGGCCGACCGGGGAGCTGTTTTTT. Translating gives CASSSKRGPTGELFF.

This chain links TRBV7-2 with TRBJ2-5; 8 bases align to TRBD1. CDR3 length equals 16 residues. The ends lost 7 bases at V and 5 bases at J; junction bases unmatched: 15. The germline gives CDR1 SGHTA, CDR2 FQGNSA. CDR3 sequence reads: CASTNPQGAAGETQYF. The CDR3 DNA follows: TGTGCCAGCACCAACCCGCAGGGGGCCGCGGGGGAGACCCAGTACTTC.

The chain combines TRBV6-5 with TRBJ1-4; D possibly corresponds to TRBD1 (6 bases). Looked up from germline, CDR1 is MNHEY and CDR2 is SVGAGI. The ends were cut back, 6 bases at V and 7 bases at J, with 15 bases in the middle. The CDR3 contains 14 residues. The CDR3 region has the DNA TGTGCCAGCAGCCCCCCGGGGACACCTGAAAAACTGTTTTTT. Translated: CASSPPGTPEKLFF.

The chain employs TRBV5-1 and TRBJ2-3; 14 nucleotides line up with TRBD2. Trimming cost V 3 bases and J 2 bases; bases outside gene matches: 2. This CDR3 has 16 residues. Germline CDR1 reads SGHRS; CDR2 reads YFSETQ. The DNA for the CDR3 is TGCGCCAGCAGCTGGGGACTAGCGGGAGACACAGATACGCAGTATTTT. Translation gives CASSWGLAGDTDTQYF. Variable domain in full (rest from reference TRBV5-1 and TRBJ2-3): KAGVTQTPRYLIKTRGQQVTLSCSPISGHRSVSWYQQTPGQGLQFLFEYFSETQRNKGNFPGRFSGRQFSNSRSEMNVSTLELGDSALYLCASSWGLAGDTDTQYFGPGTRLTVL.

The V and J genes are TRBV6-5 and TRBJ1-2; D may be TRBD1 (5 bases). This CDR3 is built from 11 residues. Deletions cut 5 bases from V and 8 bases from J, with 9 bases between. Germline-derived CDR1 and CDR2 are MNHEY and SVGAGI. CDR3 sequence reads: CASSQGGGYTF. The DNA for the CDR3 is TGTGCCAGCAGTCAGGGAGGGGGCTACACCTTC.

This chain connects TRBV4-3 to TRBJ1-1; D call uncertain. The V gene lost 4 bases and the J gene lost 4 bases, with 19 bases spanning the gap. CDR3 size: 16 residues. Per germline, CDR1 LGHNA and CDR2 YSLEER. The CDR3 reads CASSPQWEGVSTEAFF. CDR3 nucleotides: TGCGCCAGCAGCCCCCAGTGGGAGGGTGTGAGCACTGAAGCTTTCTTT.

V usage is TRBV6-1 and J usage is TRBJ1-2; D ambiguous. The CDR3 covers 15 residues. CDR1 is MNHNS, CDR2 SASEGT, per germline. Trimming removed 2 bases from V and 5 bases from J, with 15 bases in between. The CDR3 bases are TGTGCCAGCAGTGAAACGGGGATCGGGGTTTATGGCTACACCTTC. It specifies CASSETGIGVYGYTF.

The chain recombines TRBV7-8 with TRBJ1-2; 9 bases match TRBD1. This CDR3 spans 17 amino acids. Germline V lookup: CDR1 SGHVS, CDR2 FQNEAQ. Germline trimming cut 6 bases from V and 5 bases from J; bases unmatched to any gene: 16. The chain's CDR3 is CASSGLGGGDREYGYTF. CDR3 coding DNA: TGTGCCAGCAGTGGACTGGGGGGAGGGGACAGGGAGTATGGCTACACCTTC.

J is TRBJ2-1 and V is TRBV25-1, with D possibly matching TRBD2 (7 bases). This CDR3 has 18 amino acids. CDR1 is MGHDK and CDR2 is SYGVNS in the germline V gene. The V and J ends lost 2 bases and 8 bases respectively, with 25 bases between them. CDR3 loop: CASSEPHRVRGSGDEQFF. The CDR3 coding sequence is TGTGCCAGCAGTGAACCCCACAGGGTACGCGGGAGCGGGGATGAGCAGTTCTTC.

This chain joins TRBV28 and TRBJ1-2; 9 bases are shared with TRBD1. The ends lost 1 base at V and 8 bases at J; junction bases unmatched: 11. The germline gives CDR1 MDHEN, CDR2 SYDVKM. The CDR3 consists of 16 residues. CDR3 coding DNA: TGTGCCAGCAGTTTATTAGAGACGGACAGGGGTGAGGGCTACACCTTC. Protein sequence: CASSLLETDRGEGYTF.

The chain couples TRBV18 to TRBJ2-7; 7 nucleotides agree with TRBD1. Germline V gene sequence: CDR1 KGHSH, CDR2 LQKENI. Losses at the gene ends were 2 bases for V and 4 bases for J; bases not matched to a gene: 5. The CDR3 is 14 amino acids. This CDR3 reads CASSPGGQTYEQYF. The CDR3 DNA reads as TGTGCCAGCTCACCAGGGGGACAGACATACGAGCAGTACTTC.

The J gene is TRBJ2-3, the V gene TRBV13, with TRBD2 as a possible D gene (6 bases). CDR3 length equals 15 residues. Germline V gene data show CDR1 as PRHDT and CDR2 as FYEKMQ (reference sequence). V lost 6 bases to trimming and J lost 4 bases, with 17 bases between them. The CDR3 sequence is CASSKTGTWADTQYF. The DNA for the CDR3 is TGTGCCAGCAGTAAAACGGGGACTTGGGCAGATACGCAGTATTTT.

The chain links TRBV4-3 to TRBJ2-3; D might be TRBD2 (6 bases). The CDR3 extends over 17 amino acids. CDR1 and CDR2 from the germline V gene are LGHNA and YSLEER. The V end lost 4 bases, the J end lost 1 base, and 18 bases lay between the germline ends. The CDR3 loop is CASSLRGAGRGTDTQYF. CDR3 nucleotides: TGCGCCAGCAGCCTCAGAGGGGCGGGGAGAGGCACAGATACGCAGTATTTT.

This clone was counted a few times. The V and J genes are TRBV5-6 and TRBJ2-7; 9 bases line up with TRBD1. This CDR3 is built from 15 residues. Unmatched junction bases numbered 6, after V lost 4 bases and J lost 1 base. The germline V gene encodes CDR1 SGHDT and CDR2 YYEEEE. The CDR3 DNA follows: TGTGCCAGCAGCCCTGACGGGACAGGGTCCTACGAGCAGTACTTC. Protein: CASSPDGTGSYEQYF.

The chain links TRBV5-6 to TRBJ2-7; TRBD2 matches 9 bases. This CDR3 has 14 residues. With 0 bases clipped from V and 12 bases from J, the junction kept 10 bases outside the gene matches. Germline CDR1 SGHDT, CDR2 YYEEEE. The CDR3 loop is CASSLGGLAGAVYF. The CDR3 DNA is TGTGCCAGCAGCTTGGGGGGGTTAGCGGGAGCCGTGTACTTC.

CDR3 coding DNA: TGTGCAAGTCGCCGCGCCCCGAACACTGAAGCTTTCTTT. This sequence encodes CASRRAPNTEAFF. The rearrangement uses TRBV12-2 and TRBJ1-1. TRBV12-2 is shown as a pseudogene. This CDR3 region has 13 residues.

V gene TRBV5-1 combines with J gene TRBJ2-7; 9 nucleotides match TRBD1. From germline, CDR1 is SGHRS and CDR2 YFSETQ. The V and J ends lost 0 bases and 3 bases, in that order; junction bases with no gene match: 7. This CDR3 has 16 amino acids. CDR3 sequence: CASSLGQGGKNYEQYF. Here the CDR3 DNA reads TGCGCCAGCAGCTTGGGACAGGGGGGAAAAAACTACGAGCAGTACTTC.

V and J are TRBV19 and TRBJ2-1; 7 positions agree with TRBD2. V shed 6 bases and J 0 bases; nucleotides not matched to a gene: 5. Germline V gene data show CDR1 as LNHDA and CDR2 as SQIVND (reference sequence). The CDR3 runs to 15 residues. In DNA, the CDR3 is TGTGCCAGTAGCTCACTAGCGAACTCCTACAATGAGCAGTTCTTC. Protein product: CASSSLANSYNEQFF.

V gene TRBV5-1 combines with J gene TRBJ2-7; maybe TRBD2 (5 bases). This CDR3 is built from 12 residues. Between the trimmed V and J ends, which lost 5 bases and 5 bases, there was a span of 11 bases. Germline-derived CDR1 and CDR2 are SGHRS and YFSETQ. CDR3 loop: CASSPPGNEQYF. The CDR3 DNA is TGCGCCAGCAGTCCCCCGGGGAACGAGCAGTACTTC.